This entry lists 31 T cell receptor beta chains sequenced from one sample in a study of response to subunit inactivated influenza vaccine. TCRdb recomputed calls from the RT-PCR reads with MiXCR, one row per CDR3 protein. The sample records 500,000 or so distinct CDR3 sequences, around 9.9% being singletons. Sample: PBMCs from blood, taken roughly 46 days after vaccination. These receptors all come from a man aged 50 or older who received an inactivated influenza vaccine.

This clonotype was picked up many times. V usage is TRBV29-1 and J usage is TRBJ2-5, with TRBD1 identical over 7 bases. CDR1 is SQVTM, CDR2 ANQGSEA, per germline. The CDR3 length is 13 residues. Trimming removed 7 bases from V and 2 bases from J; junction bases left unmatched: 7. The CDR3 is CSGGRGQQETQYF. The DNA of the CDR3 is TGCAGCGGGGGCCGGGGACAGCAAGAGACCCAGTACTTC.

The sample holds many counts of this clonotype. V usage is TRBV5-1 and J usage is TRBJ2-2; 7 nucleotides align to TRBD1. After removal of 3 bases from V and 5 bases from J, the junction contained 4 bases not matched to a gene. This CDR3 spans 14 amino acids. CDR1 is SGHRS, CDR2 YFSETQ, per germline. CDR3 DNA: TGCGCCAGCAGCTACAGGGGCAATACCGGGGAGCTGTTTTTT. Translating it yields CASSYRGNTGELFF.

This rearrangement joins TRBV12-3 or TRBV12-4 to TRBJ1-6; D not certain. This CDR3 has 15 amino acids. V dropped 3 bases and J dropped 14 bases, with 20 bases sitting between them. The CDR3 loop reads CASSFGSRVPRALHF. The DNA for the CDR3 is TGTGCCAGCAGTTTTGGGTCGAGGGTCCCCAGAGCCCTCCACTTT.

V usage is TRBV27 and J usage is TRBJ2-7, with D unresolved. Trimming removed 3 bases from V and 4 bases from J, with 13 bases in between. The length of the CDR3 is 14 residues. CDR1 and CDR2 (germline): MNHEY, SMNVEV (reference sequence). CDR3 amino acids: CASSFLGLGYEQYF. The CDR3 nucleotides read TGTGCCAGCAGTTTTTTAGGATTGGGTTACGAGCAGTACTTC.

CDR3 in amino acids: CASSLGWGGRTDTQYF. In DNA, the CDR3 is TGTGCCAGCAGCTTAGGGTGGGGGGGGCGCACAGATACGCAGTATTTT. The chain is built from TRBV11-2 and TRBJ2-3, with D tentatively TRBD2 (7 bases). This CDR3 region has 16 residues. Germline CDR1 and CDR2: SGHAT and FQNNGV. Trimming removed 1 base from V and 1 base from J, with 12 bases in between.

This clonotype showed up many times. The chain combines TRBV7-2 with TRBJ2-7, with TRBD1 as a possible D gene (5 bases). V was clipped by 1 base and J by 3 bases, with 7 bases between them. This CDR3 contains 13 residues. Germline V CDR1 and CDR2: SGHTA, FQGNSA. The CDR3 reads CASSLEGFYEQYF. The CDR3 region has the DNA TGTGCCAGCAGCTTAGAGGGGTTCTACGAGCAGTACTTC.

The chain joins TRBV6-4 to TRBJ1-1, with D tentatively TRBD1 (6 bases). The germline V gene has CDR1 MRHNA and CDR2 SNTAGT. The CDR3 runs 16 residues. V was cut by 2 bases and J by 6 bases, with 19 bases left in between. The CDR3 here is CASSDPLGGVVPEAFF. In nucleotides, the CDR3 is TGTGCCAGCAGTGACCCCCTAGGGGGGGTTGTCCCTGAAGCTTTCTTT.

V usage is TRBV6-1 and J usage is TRBJ1-1; 8 nucleotides align to TRBD1. The V and J ends lost 5 bases and 8 bases, in that order; junction bases with no gene match: 10. This CDR3 is built from 14 residues. Germline V gene lookup returns CDR1 MNHNS and CDR2 SASEGT. CDR3 amino acids: CASSTFSGGAEAFF. CDR3 DNA sequence: TGTGCCAGCAGTACGTTCTCAGGGGGCGCGGAAGCTTTCTTT.

The chain joins TRBV6-5 to TRBJ2-1, with 10 bases fitting TRBD2. This CDR3 is 16 amino acids long. Germline CDR1 MNHEY, CDR2 SVGAGI. Trimming took 2 bases from V and 5 from J; bases not matched to a gene: 6. CDR3 protein: CASSYLAGVQDNEQFF. The CDR3 DNA sequence: TGTGCCAGCAGTTACCTAGCGGGAGTCCAAGACAATGAGCAGTTCTTC.

This clonotype was detected many times. This sequence joins TRBV29-1 and TRBJ2-3, with TRBD2 as a possible D gene (6 bases). V was cut by 2 bases and J by 3 bases, with 18 bases left in between. Germline CDR1 reads SQVTM; CDR2 reads ANQGSEA. CDR3 length equals 16 residues. As DNA, the CDR3 is TGCAGCGTTGAACCGGCGGCCCGTGGGGGGACAGATACGCAGTATTTT. Its translation is CSVEPAARGGTDTQYF.

This clonotype was seen a handful of times. The chain carries TRBV6-4 and TRBJ2-3; either TRBD1 or TRBD2 may fit D (5 bases each). The germline V gene has CDR1 MRHNA and CDR2 SNTAGT. The CDR3 extends over 14 amino acids. Trimming took 2 bases from V and 6 from J, leaving 12 bases between them. The CDR3, as DNA: TGTGCCAGCAGTGACCGGGGCTCCCGGGATACGCAGTATTTT. It codes for CASSDRGSRDTQYF.

This chain links TRBV5-1 with TRBJ1-2; TRBD1 matches 7 bases. The CDR3 is 13 residues long. With 4 bases clipped from V and 3 bases from J, the junction kept 3 bases outside the gene matches. The germline gives CDR1 SGHRS, CDR2 YFSETQ. This CDR3 is CASSSGTDYGYTF. CDR3 nucleotides: TGCGCCAGCAGCAGCGGGACAGACTATGGCTACACCTTC.

This clonotype occurred a few times. The genes are TRBV12-3 or TRBV12-4 and TRBJ2-3, with unresolved D. CDR3 length: 14 amino acids. V was clipped by 5 bases and J by 6 bases, with 15 bases between them. The CDR3 is CASSPGPEIDTQYF. In DNA form, the CDR3 reads TGTGCCAGCAGTCCCGGGCCTGAAATCGATACGCAGTATTTT.

This clonotype was seen many times. The CDR3 reads CASSLDRSTGEETQYF. The CDR3 DNA reads TGCGCCAGCAGCTTGGACAGGTCTACGGGTGAGGAGACCCAGTACTTC. The chain combines TRBV5-1 with TRBJ2-5; possibly TRBD1 for D (5 bases). This CDR3 region has 16 residues. Between the trimmed V and J ends, which lost 0 bases and 5 bases, there was a span of 17 bases. Looked up from germline, CDR1 is SGHRS and CDR2 is YFSETQ. Complete variable domain (other parts from reference TRBV5-1 and TRBJ2-5): KAGVTQTPRYLIKTRGQQVTLSCSPISGHRSVSWYQQTPGQGLQFLFEYFSETQRNKGNFPGRFSGRQFSNSRSEMNVSTLELGDSALYLCASSLDRSTGEETQYFGPGTRLLVL.

This clonotype was picked up a small number of times. This chain uses TRBV14 with TRBJ2-7; a weak D match, TRBD2 (5 bases). The CDR3 spans 14 residues. Trimming took 2 bases from V and 7 from J, leaving 15 bases between them. From germline, CDR1 is SGHDN and CDR2 FVKESK. The CDR3 sequence: CASSQFYSSGEQYF. CDR3 DNA sequence: TGTGCCAGCAGCCAATTCTACAGCTCGGGGGAGCAGTACTTC.

This clonotype was counted only a few times. The DNA for the CDR3 is TGTGCCAGCAGTTTAGTCTCATGGGGAAACGAGCAGTACTTC. The encoded protein is CASSLVSWGNEQYF. The chain is built from TRBV12-3 or TRBV12-4 and TRBJ2-7; D is undetermined. The CDR3 is 14 residues long. The V gene lost 1 base and the J gene lost 5 bases, with 12 bases spanning the gap.

This clonotype occurred many times. J is TRBJ1-1 and V is TRBV29-1; 7 nucleotides match TRBD1. The V gene's germline CDR1 is SQVTM and CDR2 ANQGSEA. Losses at the gene ends were 4 bases for V and 1 base for J; bases not matched to a gene: 6. This CDR3 has 14 residues. For the CDR3, the DNA is TGCAGCGTTGGCCTCAGGACAGGGAACACTGAAGCTTTCTTT. This gives the protein CSVGLRTGNTEAFF.

The rearrangement joins TRBV5-1 to TRBJ2-1; tentatively, D is TRBD2 (5 bases). V dropped 1 base and J dropped 2 bases, with 10 bases sitting between them. There are 15 residues in the CDR3. Germline loops: CDR1 SGHRS, CDR2 YFSETQ. The CDR3 sequence: CASSLRGSTYNEQFF. CDR3 sequence (DNA): TGCGCCAGCAGCTTGCGGGGATCGACCTACAATGAGCAGTTCTTC.

This clonotype was seen a few times. V gene TRBV21-1 combines with J gene TRBJ2-7; the table's D call TRBD2 went unverified against the DNA. TRBV21-1 is a known pseudogene. There are 16 residues in the CDR3. The CDR3 DNA sequence: TGTGCCAGCAGCCAGTGCTCGAGTCCCAGCTCCTACGAGCAGTACTTC. Protein product: CASSQCSSPSSYEQYF.

Ten or more counts support this clonotype. This chain uses TRBV27 with TRBJ2-5; D is perhaps TRBD1 (6 bases). The length of the CDR3 is 13 residues. V was trimmed by 3 bases and J by 5 bases, leaving 10 bases between them. Per germline, CDR1 MNHEY and CDR2 SMNVEV (reference sequence). In DNA, the CDR3 is TGTGCCAGCAGTTTCAGGGGAAGGGAGACCCAGTACTTC. Amino acids: CASSFRGRETQYF.

The chain carries TRBV9 and TRBJ2-1; 7 bases line up with TRBD1. Germline lookup yields CDR1 SGDLS and CDR2 YYNGEE. J gave up 5 bases and V 4 bases, and 9 bases lay outside the gene matches. The CDR3 is 15 amino acids. CDR3 sequence reads: CASSSLGQLHNEQFF. The CDR3 DNA reads as TGTGCCAGCAGCTCCCTGGGACAGCTTCACAATGAGCAGTTCTTC.

The V call is TRBV3-1, the J call TRBJ2-5; the D gene is possibly TRBD2 (6 bases). The V gene lost 0 bases and the J gene lost 6 bases, with 11 bases spanning the gap. The CDR3 runs 14 residues. Germline CDR1 is LGHDT and CDR2 is YNNKEL (reference sequence). CDR3 residues: CASSQDLRGQTQYF. In DNA form, the CDR3 reads TGTGCCAGCAGCCAAGATTTGCGGGGCCAGACCCAGTACTTC.

This clonotype was counted a few times. The rearrangement joins TRBV15 to TRBJ2-3; unclear D gene. Trimming removed 5 bases at V and 2 bases at J, with 14 bases between. CDR1 and CDR2 (germline): LNHNV, YYDKDF (reference sequence). The CDR3 loop spans 15 amino acids. The CDR3 loop is CATSPGRAHTDTQYF. The DNA of the CDR3 is TGTGCCACCAGCCCCGGTCGGGCACACACAGATACGCAGTATTTT.

Only a few counts were recorded for this clonotype. The V and J genes are TRBV7-8 and TRBJ2-7, with no clear D. This CDR3 comprises 18 residues. V gave up 0 bases and J gave up 4 bases, with 22 bases separating them. The V gene's germline CDR1 is SGHVS and CDR2 FQNEAQ. The CDR3 DNA reads TGTGCCAGCAGCTTAGCGTCGTTTAAGGGAAGGTTCGTGTACGAGCAGTACTTC. Protein sequence: CASSLASFKGRFVYEQYF.

In this sample, this clonotype turned up a few times. The rearrangement joins TRBV6-5 to TRBJ1-1; D is possibly TRBD1 (5 bases). V was cut by 2 bases and J by 6 bases, with 7 bases left in between. The CDR3 has 12 amino acids. Germline lookup yields CDR1 MNHEY and CDR2 SVGAGI. The CDR3 is CASSYRDAEAFF. The CDR3 region has the DNA TGTGCCAGCAGTTACAGGGACGCTGAAGCTTTCTTT.

The chain combines TRBV4-3 with TRBJ2-1; 10 nucleotides line up with TRBD2. Per germline, CDR1 LGHNA and CDR2 YSLEER. The V and J ends lost 0 bases and 8 bases, in that order; junction bases with no gene match: 13. The CDR3 is made up of 18 amino acids. The DNA of the CDR3 is TGCGCCAGCAGCCAAGATCACTATTTAGCGGGAGGTAGAGATGAGCAGTTCTTC. Its translation is CASSQDHYLAGGRDEQFF.

The rearrangement joins TRBV12-3 or TRBV12-4 to TRBJ2-5; possibly TRBD1 for D (5 bases). V dropped 1 base and J dropped 5 bases, with 11 bases sitting between them. The CDR3 runs to 14 residues. Here the CDR3 reads CASSLEGAVETQYF. The CDR3 nucleotides are TGTGCCAGCAGTTTAGAAGGGGCAGTGGAGACCCAGTACTTC.

This clonotype has only a few counts. The genes are TRBV4-3 and TRBJ2-7, with D perhaps being TRBD1 or TRBD2 (6 bases each). Germline assignment: CDR1 LGHNA and CDR2 YSLEER. Trimming took off 4 bases at V and 2 bases at J, with 18 bases between the two ends. This CDR3 contains 16 residues. Here the CDR3 reads CASSPGVRGAAYEQYF. Here the CDR3 DNA reads TGCGCCAGCAGCCCGGGGGTAAGGGGGGCCGCCTACGAGCAGTACTTC.

This clonotype appeared a few times. CDR3 region: CASSLETDPSYNEQFF. The CDR3 nucleotides read TGTGCCAGCAGCTTAGAGACAGATCCCTCCTACAATGAGCAGTTCTTC. The chain recombines TRBV7-2 with TRBJ2-1, with a tentative D call TRBD1 (5 bases). CDR1 and CDR2 from the germline V gene are SGHTA and FQGNSA. The V and J ends lost 1 base and 0 bases respectively, with 10 bases between them. CDR3 length: 16 residues.

At least ten counts were recorded for this clonotype. The chain combines TRBV29-1 with TRBJ2-5; no clear D gene. CDR1 and CDR2 (germline): SQVTM, ANQGSEA. The CDR3 contains 12 residues. Trimming took 1 base from V and 3 from J, leaving 6 bases between them. CDR3 nucleotide sequence: TGCAGCGTTGAAGGGCAGAAAGAGACCCAGTACTTC. Amino acids: CSVEGQKETQYF.

The chain recombines TRBV6-1 with TRBJ2-1; D perhaps matches TRBD2 (6 bases). V was trimmed by 5 bases and J by 6 bases, leaving 17 bases between them. In germline, CDR1 is MNHNS, CDR2 SASEGT. CDR3 length: 15 residues. The CDR3 protein is CASSPSGGTSNEQFF. CDR3 DNA sequence: TGTGCCAGCAGTCCAAGCGGCGGGACGAGCAATGAGCAGTTCTTC.